This T cell receptor (beta chain) emerged from a study of T-cell reconstitution after alpha-beta-depleted transplantation in children. Using unique molecular identifiers, the investigators prepared the TCRbeta library. MiXCR, applied by TCRdb to the PCR reads, yields one record per CDR3 protein. This table has some 450,000 distinct CDR3 sequences, roughly 44% appearing once. In this sample, this clonotype turned up a few times. Its antigen is still unknown. Trimming took 5 bases from V and 8 from J, leaving 7 bases between them. The length of the CDR3 is 11 residues. CDR1 is LGHNT, CDR2 FRNRAP, per germline. Whole-study findings and limits: The study reportedly traced alpha-beta T cells about two months after transplant to several hundred expanded graft clones. Most T-cell counts and diversity one year after the transplant came from T cells that were newly produced. Surviving recipient T cells and thymic progenitors underlay high day-60 TCRbeta diversity in some patients.

The chain couples TRBV12-5 to TRBJ2-4; D uncertain. The starting material was PBMCs, obtained before TCRalphabeta/CD19-depleted stem cell transplant. The clonotype originates from a girl aged 2-10 years with aplastic anemia, due to receive a stem cell transplant. The CDR3 DNA reads as TGTGCTAGTGGTACTGGGGACATTCAGTACTTC. It yields the protein CASGTGDIQYF. Drawing the rest from reference TRBV12-5 and TRBJ2-4, the complete variable domain is DARVTQTPRHKVTEMGQEVTMRCQPILGHNTVFWYRQTMMQGLELLAYFRNRAPLDDSGMPKDRFSAEMPDATLATLKIQPSEPRDSAVYFCASGTGDIQYFGAGTRLSVL.